The rows below give T cell receptor beta chains drawn from one sample of a study of identical twins. TCRdb ran MiXCR on the 5' RACE reads and lists one entry per CDR3 protein. The sample has about 470,000 distinct CDR3 sequences, 20% to 25% seen once. Another study also made use of these data, one on T cells expressing NK-cell markers.

The material sequenced was CD4+ T cells sorted from blood. The receptors come from a woman younger than 35 in good health. The CDR3 runs from the conserved cysteine through the conserved F or W. Each record gives: J gene, CDR3 length, clone size, V gene, D gene, CDR3 DNA, CDR3 protein. The D gene is left open where the match is weak. Some rows have no size entry. The others give once, few or many, or a class for an expanded clone.

j_call: TRBJ2-3
cdr3_length: 13
clone_size: NA
v_call: TRBV2
d_call: NA
cdr3_nt: TGTGCCAGCTCGGTAATAGCGGCGGATACGCAGTATTTT
cdr3_aa: CASSVIAADTQYF

j_call: TRBJ1-5
cdr3_length: 14
clone_size: few
v_call: TRBV12-3/TRBV12-4
d_call: TRBD1
cdr3_nt: TGTGCCAGCAGTCATGACAGGGAAGGCCAGCCCCAGCATTTT
cdr3_aa: CASSHDREGQPQHF

j_call: TRBJ2-3
cdr3_length: 15
clone_size: NA
v_call: TRBV12-3/TRBV12-4
d_call: TRBD2
cdr3_nt: TGTGCCAGCGGGCTAGCGGGAGTAGCTGTAGATACGCAGTATTTT
cdr3_aa: CASGLAGVAVDTQYF

j_call: TRBJ1-4
cdr3_length: 18
clone_size: few
v_call: TRBV5-1
d_call: NA
cdr3_nt: TGCGCCAGCAGCTTGGCCGGGGCCCTCCAGGCAACTAATGAAAAACTGTTTTTT
cdr3_aa: CASSLAGALQATNEKLFF

j_call: TRBJ2-1
cdr3_length: 15
clone_size: few
v_call: TRBV5-4
d_call: TRBD2
cdr3_nt: TGTGCCAGCTCCTTTCTAGCGGGAGATCGAAGTGAGCAGTTCTTC
cdr3_aa: CASSFLAGDRSEQFF

j_call: TRBJ1-5
cdr3_length: 17
clone_size: few
v_call: TRBV18
d_call: TRBD1
cdr3_nt: TGTGCCAGCTCACCACCGGGTTGGGACAGTATTAATCAGCCCCAGCATTTT
cdr3_aa: CASSPPGWDSINQPQHF

j_call: TRBJ2-1
cdr3_length: 13
clone_size: few
v_call: TRBV2
d_call: NA
cdr3_nt: TGTGCCAACCCCGGGACTGCGCTCAATGAGCAGTTCTTC
cdr3_aa: CANPGTALNEQFF

j_call: TRBJ1-2
cdr3_length: 12
clone_size: NA
v_call: TRBV9
d_call: NA
cdr3_nt: TGTGCCAGCAGCGTACCAGTGAGAGGCTACACCTTC
cdr3_aa: CASSVPVRGYTF

j_call: TRBJ2-1
cdr3_length: 15
clone_size: few
v_call: TRBV6-1
d_call: NA
cdr3_nt: TGTGCCAGCAGCCGCCCCGTGTTCTCCTACAATGAGCAGTTCTTC
cdr3_aa: CASSRPVFSYNEQFF

j_call: TRBJ1-2
cdr3_length: 13
clone_size: NA
v_call: TRBV6-1
d_call: NA
cdr3_nt: TGTGCCAGCAGTGAAAGGGGCAACTATGGCTACACCTTC
cdr3_aa: CASSERGNYGYTF